The T cell receptor (beta chain) under discussion was sequenced for a study of shared clonotypes between healthy human individuals. Some clones are missing from TCRdb's copy, which holds only in-frame ones; the method was immunoSEQ multiplex PCR. The sample has around 370,000 clones; about 96% are singletons. V lost 5 bases and J lost 7, with 11 bases in between. This CDR3 spans 12 amino acids. From germline, CDR1 is SGHNT and CDR2 YYREEE (reference sequence). A word on this clone: The target antigen is unknown.

Study-level points and caveats: A generally larger estimated richness was seen in naive subsets than in memory subsets.

This TCR came from a man between 25 and 39 years old in good health. Sequencing used memory CD8+ T cells sorted from blood. The sample's subset: CD45RO+ cells pooled with CCR7-negative TemRA cells. This rearrangement joins TRBV5-4 to TRBJ2-3; D perhaps matches TRBD2 (5 bases). CDR3 residues: CASSSRGNTQYF. The CDR3 coding sequence is TGTGCCAGCAGTTCTCGAGGGAATACGCAGTATTTT.